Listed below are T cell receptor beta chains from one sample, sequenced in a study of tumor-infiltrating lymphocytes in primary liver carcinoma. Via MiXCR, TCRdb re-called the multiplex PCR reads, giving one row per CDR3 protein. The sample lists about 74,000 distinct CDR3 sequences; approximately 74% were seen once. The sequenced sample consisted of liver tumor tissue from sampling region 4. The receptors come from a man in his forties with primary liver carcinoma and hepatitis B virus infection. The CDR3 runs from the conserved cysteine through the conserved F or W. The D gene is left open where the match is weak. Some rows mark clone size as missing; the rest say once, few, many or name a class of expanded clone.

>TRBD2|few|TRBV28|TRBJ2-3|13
CASSTTSSDTQYF
TGTGCCAGCAGTACGACTAGCTCAGATACGCAGTATTTT
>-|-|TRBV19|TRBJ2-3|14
CASSMGDNTDTQYF
TGTGCCAGTAGTATGGGGGACAACACAGATACGCAGTATTTT
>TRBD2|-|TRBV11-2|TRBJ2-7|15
CASNFRPAGFYEQYF
TGTGCCAGCAACTTTCGTCCAGCGGGGTTCTACGAGCAGTATTTC
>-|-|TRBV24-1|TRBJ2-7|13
CATSDPASYERYF
TGTGCCACCAGTGATCCCGCCTCCTACGAGCGGTACTTC
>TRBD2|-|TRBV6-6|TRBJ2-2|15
CVSSKEGGGTGELFF
TGTGTCAGCAGCAAGGAGGGCGGGGGCACCGGGGAGCTGTTTTTT
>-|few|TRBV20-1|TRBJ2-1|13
CSASRDPYNEQFF
TGCAGTGCTAGTCGGGACCCCTACAATGAGCAGTTCTTC
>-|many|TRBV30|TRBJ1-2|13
CAWSEGANYGYTF
TGTGCCTGGTCAGAAGGAGCTAACTATGGCTACACCTTC
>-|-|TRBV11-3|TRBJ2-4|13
CASSLNQVDIQNF
TGTGCCAGTAGCTTGAATCAGGTGGACATTCAGAACTTC
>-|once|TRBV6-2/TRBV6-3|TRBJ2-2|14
CASSYSRSTGELFF
TGTGCCAGCAGTTACTCGAGAAGCACCGGGGAGCTGTTTTTT
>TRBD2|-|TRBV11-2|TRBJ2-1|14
CASSSGLAFNEQFF
TGTGCCAGCAGTTCGGGACTAGCGTTCAATGAGCAATTCTTC
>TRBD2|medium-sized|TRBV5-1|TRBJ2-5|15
CASSLLAGEGETQYF
TGCGCCAGCAGCTTACTAGCGGGAGAAGGAGAGACCCAGTACTTC
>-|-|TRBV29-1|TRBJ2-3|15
CSVEDSSRGADAQYF
TGCAGCGTTGAAGATAGCAGCAGGGGGGCAGATGCGCAGTATTTT
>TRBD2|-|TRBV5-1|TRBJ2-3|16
CASSSSGRASIDTQYF
TGCGCCAGCAGCTCAAGCGGGAGGGCGAGCATAGATACGCAGTATTTT
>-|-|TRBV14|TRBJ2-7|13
CASSRQIGREQYF
TGTGCCAGCAGTCGACAGATAGGGAGGGAGCAGTACTTC
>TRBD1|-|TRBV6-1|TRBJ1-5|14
CASSERGQDLPQHF
TGTGCCAGCAGTGAAAGAGGACAGGATCTGCCCCAGCATTTC
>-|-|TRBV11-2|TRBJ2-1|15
CASSLEGVPSNEQFF
TGTGCCAGCAGCCTAGAGGGGGTCCCCAGTAATGAGCAGTTCTTC
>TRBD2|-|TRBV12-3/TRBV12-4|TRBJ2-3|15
CASTITSGSTDTQYF
TGTGCCAGCACTATTACTAGCGGGAGTACAGATACGCAGTATTTT
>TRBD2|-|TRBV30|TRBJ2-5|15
CAWSSGLAAQETQYF
TGTGCCTGGAGTTCCGGACTAGCGGCCCAAGAGACCCAGTACTTC
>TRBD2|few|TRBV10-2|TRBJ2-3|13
CASTQGFGLALYF
TGCGCCAGCACCCAGGGATTCGGACTAGCCCTGTATTTT
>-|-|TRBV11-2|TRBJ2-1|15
CASSIEGVPDNEQFF
TGTGCCAGCAGCATAGAGGGGGTCCCCGACAATGAGCAGTTCTTC
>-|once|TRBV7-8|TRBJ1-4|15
CASSLAIGGHEKLFF
TGTGCCAGCAGCTTGGCAATAGGGGGTCACGAAAAACTGTTTTTT
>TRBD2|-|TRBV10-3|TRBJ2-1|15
CTISVGAGGQNEQFF
TGTACCATCAGTGTTGGGGCGGGAGGTCAAAATGAGCAGTTCTTC
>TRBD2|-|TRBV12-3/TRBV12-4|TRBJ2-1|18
CASSLNHPAGLSDNEQFF
TGTGCCAGCAGTTTAAACCATCCAGCGGGACTATCGGACAATGAGCAGTTCTTC
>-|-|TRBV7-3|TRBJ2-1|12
CASSFPYDEQFF
TGTGCCAGCAGCTTCCCCTACGATGAGCAGTTCTTC
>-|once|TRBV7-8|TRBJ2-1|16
CASSLPGVVGTNEQFF
TGTGCCAGTAGCTTACCCGGAGTAGTAGGAACCAATGAGCAGTTCTTC
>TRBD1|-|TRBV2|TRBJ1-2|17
CASSSSRDRESNYGYIF
TGTGCCAGCAGTTCGTCCCGGGACAGGGAAAGTAACTATGGCTACATCTTC
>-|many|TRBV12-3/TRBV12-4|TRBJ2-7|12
CASSIGGYEQYF
TGTGCCAGCTCGATAGGGGGCTACGAGCAGTACTTC
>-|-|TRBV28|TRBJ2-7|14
CTSWDAGSSYGQYF
TGTACCAGCTGGGACGCGGGGAGCTCCTACGGGCAGTACTTC
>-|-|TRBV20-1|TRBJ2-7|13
CSATTPGKYEQYF
TGCAGTGCTACAACCCCAGGAAAATACGAGCAGTACTTC
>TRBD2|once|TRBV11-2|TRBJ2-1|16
CASSLDIGLAMGVQFF
TGTGCCAGCAGCCTCGATATCGGACTAGCCATGGGTGTGCAGTTCTTC
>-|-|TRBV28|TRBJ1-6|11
CATTIFGPLHF
TGTGCTACCACCATCTTCGGACCCCTCCACTTT